Each of the 22 T cell receptor beta chains below was sequenced from the same sample in a study of cytomegalovirus exposure and HLA in healthy donors. TCRdb keeps only in-frame clones here, not all; method: immunoSEQ multiplex PCR. The sample records some 170,000 clones, 86% being singletons. The specimen was PBMCs. These receptors all come from a man aged 30 to 45 in good health and CMV-seropositive.

This clone was found a few times. The chain recombines TRBV6-1 with TRBJ1-1; 12 bases agree with TRBD1. Germline V gene data show CDR1 as MNHNS and CDR2 as SASEGT. The CDR3 length is 16 residues. Trimming took 4 bases from V and 3 from J; bases not matched to a gene: 6. CDR3 in amino acids: CASSGGQGAADTEAFF. The CDR3 bases are TGTGCCAGCAGTGGGGGACAGGGGGCAGCGGACACTGAAGCTTTCTTT.

The V call is TRBV5-1, the J call TRBJ1-3; no firm D call. The germline V gene encodes CDR1 SGHRS and CDR2 YFSETQ. The CDR3 covers 15 residues. V was shortened by 4 bases and J by 4 bases, with 15 bases between the two germline ends. Written as DNA, the CDR3 is TGCGCCAGCAGCCTGCTCCCGGAGGCCGGAAACACCATATATTTT. Its protein product is CASSLLPEAGNTIYF.

This clone was detected once. V usage is TRBV7-9 and J usage is TRBJ1-6; D not resolved. V was cut by 11 bases and J by 7 bases, with 15 bases left in between. This CDR3 is built from 13 residues. The germline V gene has CDR1 SEHNR and CDR2 FQNEAQ (reference sequence). The CDR3 region has the DNA TGTGCCGCAGGACCTACTGGGAATTCACCCCTCCACTTT. Its translation is CAAGPTGNSPLHF.

The J gene is TRBJ2-1, the V gene TRBV6-5, with D perhaps TRBD2 (5 bases). Germline CDR1 reads MNHEY; CDR2 reads SVGAGI. Trimming took off 6 bases at V and 5 bases at J, with 17 bases between the two ends. CDR3 length: 15 residues. CDR3 amino acids: CASSPGLLLHNEQFF. Here the CDR3 DNA reads TGTGCCAGCAGCCCCGGACTCCTACTTCACAATGAGCAGTTCTTC.

This clone came up once. The genes are TRBV7-2 and TRBJ1-2, with D hard to call. From germline, CDR1 is SGHTA and CDR2 FQGNSA. Trimming cost V 0 bases and J 7 bases, with 9 bases left between them. The CDR3 sequence is 13 residues long. CDR3 in amino acids: CASSLASGIGYTF. CDR3 nucleotides: TGTGCCAGCAGCTTAGCCAGCGGGATTGGCTACACCTTC.

The V call is TRBV5-5, the J call TRBJ1-2; D is ambiguous. The CDR3 is made up of 14 amino acids. The germline V gene encodes CDR1 SGHKS and CDR2 YYEKEE (reference sequence). The V end was cut by 4 bases, the J end by 4 bases, with 14 bases between. CDR3 region: CASSPDSWSYGYTF. CDR3 coding DNA: TGTGCCAGCAGCCCGGACTCCTGGAGCTATGGCTACACCTTC.

This rearrangement joins TRBV7-9 to TRBJ1-1; the match to TRBD1 covers 9 bases. CDR3 length: 18 residues. Germline trimming cut 5 bases from V and 0 bases from J; bases unmatched to any gene: 13. Germline V gives CDR1 SEHNR, CDR2 FQNEAQ (reference sequence). In nucleotides, the CDR3 is TGTGCCAGCAGCCCCGGGACAGGGAATGCCGGTCTGAACACTGAAGCTTTCTTT. This encodes CASSPGTGNAGLNTEAFF.

The gene calls are TRBV5-6 and TRBJ1-3; D gene ambiguous. This CDR3 is built from 16 residues. From germline, CDR1 is SGHDT and CDR2 YYEEEE. V was shortened by 5 bases and J by 0 bases, with 15 bases between the two germline ends. CDR3 nucleotide sequence: TGTGCCAGCAGTTTGAGGACGGGCAGCTCTGGAAACACCATATATTTT. Translated: CASSLRTGSSGNTIYF.

The J gene is TRBJ2-1, the V gene TRBV4-1; 7 bases match TRBD2. J lost 4 bases, V lost 3 bases, and 6 bases had no gene match. From germline, CDR1 is MGHRA and CDR2 YSYEKL. CDR3 size: 15 residues. The CDR3 bases are TGCGCCAGCAGCCAGGGGACTATCCCATACAATGAGCAGTTCTTC. Translated, it gives CASSQGTIPYNEQFF.

The chain employs TRBV27 and TRBJ2-7; tentative D call: TRBD1 (6 bases). The CDR3 totals 13 residues. Trimming removed 2 bases from V and 3 bases from J, with 8 bases in between. From germline, CDR1 is MNHEY and CDR2 SMNVEV (reference sequence). CDR3 DNA sequence: TGTGCCAGCAGTTTAACAGGGAACTACGAGCAGTACTTC. Encoded protein: CASSLTGNYEQYF.

This clone has a handful of counts. The V gene is TRBV9, the J gene TRBJ2-5; TRBD1 agrees at 7 bases. Trimming cost V 3 bases and J 2 bases; bases outside gene matches: 4. The length of the CDR3 is 14 residues. From germline, CDR1 is SGDLS and CDR2 YYNGEE. CDR3 DNA sequence: TGTGCCAGCAGCGCCCCGGGACAGCAAGAGACCCAGTACTTC. Its translation: CASSAPGQQETQYF.

The chain has TRBV15 and TRBJ1-2, with D possibly being TRBD1 (5 bases). The germline V and J ends were trimmed by 0 bases and 3 bases, with 14 bases remaining between them. The CDR3 contains 16 residues. The germline gives CDR1 LNHNV, CDR2 YYDKDF (reference sequence). The CDR3 spells CATSRDRRDSYYGYTF. Here the CDR3 DNA reads TGTGCCACCAGCAGAGATCGTCGGGACTCCTACTATGGCTACACCTTC.

V and J are TRBV30 and TRBJ2-7; a possible D gene is TRBD2 (6 bases). Germline assignment: CDR1 GTSNPN and CDR2 SVGIG (reference sequence). This CDR3 is built from 14 residues. Trimming shortened V by 3 bases and J by 3 bases, and 15 bases separated the two germline ends. The CDR3, as DNA: TGTGCCTGGAGCCGCCCGGGTAGCGGCTACGAGCAGTACTTC. As protein: CAWSRPGSGYEQYF.

The V gene is TRBV30, the J gene TRBJ1-6, with D maybe TRBD1 (6 bases). Germline V gene data show CDR1 as GTSNPN and CDR2 as SVGIG (reference sequence). The CDR3 consists of 15 residues. V was shortened by 2 bases and J by 7 bases, with 15 bases between the two germline ends. CDR3 in DNA: TGTGCCTGGAGTCCCCGGAGGGGGAAAAATTCACCCCTCCACTTT. Amino acids: CAWSPRRGKNSPLHF. Drawing the rest from reference TRBV30 and TRBJ1-6, the complete variable domain is SQTIHQWPATLVQPVGSPLSLECTVEGTSNPNLYWYRQAAGRGLQLLFYSVGIGQISSEVPQNLSASRPQDRQFILSSKKLLLSDSGFYLCAWSPRRGKNSPLHFGNGTRLTVT.

The chain employs TRBV19 and TRBJ1-5; D unclear. Germline V gives CDR1 LNHDA, CDR2 SQIVND (reference sequence). With 6 bases removed from V and 3 bases from J, the gap between germline ends came to 18 bases. The CDR3 length is 16 residues. CDR3 region: CASRPLSQRPNQPQHF. CDR3 bases: TGTGCCAGTAGGCCCCTTAGCCAGAGACCCAATCAGCCCCAGCATTTT. Complete variable domain (other parts from reference TRBV19 and TRBJ1-5): DGGITQSPKYLFRKEGQNVTLSCEQNLNHDAMYWYRQDPGQGLRLIYYSQIVNDFQKGDIAEGYSVSREKKESFPLTVTSAQKNPTAFYLCASRPLSQRPNQPQHFGDGTRLSIL.

V and J are TRBV9 and TRBJ1-3, with D unclear. V dropped 0 bases and J dropped 0 bases, with 13 bases sitting between them. From germline, CDR1 is SGDLS and CDR2 YYNGEE. The CDR3 consists of 17 residues. In DNA form, the CDR3 reads TGTGCCAGCAGCGTAGCCGGCAGGCCGAGCTCTGGAAACACCATATATTTT. Translating it yields CASSVAGRPSSGNTIYF.

The chain uses TRBV4-3 and TRBJ2-3, with 8 bases that match TRBD2. The CDR3 sequence is 16 residues long. Per the germline V gene, CDR1 is LGHNA and CDR2 is YSLEER. Trimming cost V 1 base and J 2 bases; bases outside gene matches: 5. CDR3 protein: CASSQVFGGATDTQYF. The CDR3 coding sequence is TGCGCCAGCAGCCAAGTGTTCGGGGGGGCCACAGATACGCAGTATTTT.

The V gene is TRBV5-4, the J gene TRBJ1-1, with 8 bases identical to TRBD1. The CDR3 loop spans 15 amino acids. Germline CDR1 reads SGHNT; CDR2 reads YYREEE (reference sequence). The junction had 15 bases not matched to a gene; V was cut back by 4 bases and J by 10 bases. CDR3: CASSIPTSTGVGAFF. CDR3 coding DNA: TGTGCCAGCAGCATACCCACTTCGACAGGGGTGGGAGCTTTCTTT.

The chain recombines TRBV6-5 with TRBJ2-3; D not certain. CDR3 size: 12 residues. Trimming shortened V by 11 bases and J by 0 bases, and 9 bases separated the two germline ends. Germline V gene sequence: CDR1 MNHEY, CDR2 SVGAGI. The CDR3 region has the DNA TGTGCCTCTCAGGCCAGCACAGATACGCAGTATTTT. It yields the protein CASQASTDTQYF.

This clone appeared once. The chain recombines TRBV9 with TRBJ2-3; a weak D match, TRBD1 (5 bases). The CDR3 totals 17 residues. Per the germline V gene, CDR1 is SGDLS and CDR2 is YYNGEE. V lost 0 bases, J lost 1 base, and 15 bases lay in between. CDR3 coding DNA: TGTGCCAGCAGCGTAGCGTTAGGGGCGAGTGGCACAGATACGCAGTATTTT. Protein product: CASSVALGASGTDTQYF.

This rearrangement joins TRBV6-1 to TRBJ1-6; TRBD1 might be the D (5 bases). V was trimmed by 7 bases and J by 10 bases, leaving 11 bases between them. In germline, CDR1 is MNHNS, CDR2 SASEGT. The CDR3 is 12 amino acids. Here the CDR3 DNA reads TGTGCCAGCACCCCCCGGGGCTCACCCCTCCACTTT. Translated: CASTPRGSPLHF.

The chain carries TRBV6-5 and TRBJ2-7; a possible D gene is TRBD2 (5 bases). Germline assignment: CDR1 MNHEY and CDR2 SVGAGI. Trimming removed 2 bases at V and 1 base at J, with 12 bases between. The CDR3 is 15 residues long. The CDR3 nucleotides are TGTGCCAGCAGTTACGGAGGCAGGAGGTCCTACGAGCAGTACTTC. Protein sequence: CASSYGGRRSYEQYF.